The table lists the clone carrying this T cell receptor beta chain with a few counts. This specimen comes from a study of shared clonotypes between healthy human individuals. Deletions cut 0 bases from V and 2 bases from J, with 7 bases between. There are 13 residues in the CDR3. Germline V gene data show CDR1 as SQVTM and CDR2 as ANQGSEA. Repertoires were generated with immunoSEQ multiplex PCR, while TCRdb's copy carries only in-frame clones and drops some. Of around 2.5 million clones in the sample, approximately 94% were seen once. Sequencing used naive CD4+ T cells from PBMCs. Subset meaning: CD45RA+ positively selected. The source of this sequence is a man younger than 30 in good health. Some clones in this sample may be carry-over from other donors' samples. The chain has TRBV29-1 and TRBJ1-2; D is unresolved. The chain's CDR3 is CSVEDRENYGYTF. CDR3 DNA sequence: TGCAGCGTTGAAGATAGGGAGAACTATGGCTACACCTTC.